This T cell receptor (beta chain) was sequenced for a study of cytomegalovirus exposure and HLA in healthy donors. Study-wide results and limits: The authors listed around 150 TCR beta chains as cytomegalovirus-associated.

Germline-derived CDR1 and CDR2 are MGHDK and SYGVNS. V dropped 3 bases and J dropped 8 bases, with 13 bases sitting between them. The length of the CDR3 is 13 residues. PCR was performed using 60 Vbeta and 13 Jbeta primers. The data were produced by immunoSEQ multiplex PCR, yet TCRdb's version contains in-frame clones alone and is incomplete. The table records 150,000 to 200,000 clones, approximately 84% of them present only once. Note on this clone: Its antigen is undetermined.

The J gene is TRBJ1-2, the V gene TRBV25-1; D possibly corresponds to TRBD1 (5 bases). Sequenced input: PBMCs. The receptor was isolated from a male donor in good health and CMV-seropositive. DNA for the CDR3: TGTGCCAGCAGTGAGATCAGGGTCGGAGGCTACACCTTC. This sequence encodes CASSEIRVGGYTF.